This is a list of T cell receptor beta chains from one sample in a study of early T cells in non-severe SARS-CoV-2 infection. TCRdb independently ran MiXCR on the 5' RACE reads; one entry per CDR3 protein. Of about 98,000 distinct CDR3 sequences listed, approximately 15% are singletons. Sequencing used whole blood. The receptors were sampled from an adult who was a healthcare worker with PCR-confirmed SARS-CoV-2 infection or an uninfected control (not recorded which). CDR3s include the opening cysteine and the closing phenylalanine or tryptophan. A D gene is named only where the DNA matches it firmly. Clone size is not always given. Where it is, it says once, few, many or a class for expanded clones.

V	size	J	D	DNA	CDR3
TRBV6-6	few	TRBJ1-5	-	TGTGCCAGCACTGACGTCGGGGGTGGTCAGCCCCAGCATTTT	CASTDVGGGQPQHF
TRBV5-1	few	TRBJ1-4	-	TGCGCCAGCAGCTCCAGGGGCGAGGAAAAACTGTTTTTT	CASSSRGEEKLFF
TRBV6-1	-	TRBJ2-7	-	TGTGCCAGCAGTGGTGGCGGTGGCTACGAGCAGTACTTC	CASSGGGGYEQYF
TRBV9	-	TRBJ2-3	-	TGTGCCAGCAGCTTCGGTGGGGGTTCAGATACGCAGTATTTT	CASSFGGGSDTQYF
TRBV29-1	few	TRBJ2-5	-	TGCAGCGCGAGCTCTGGGGCCCCAGAGACCCAGTACTTC	CSASSGAPETQYF
TRBV4-1	-	TRBJ2-5	-	TGCGCCAGCAGCCAAGTCCCCTCCCCCCGGTGGGAGACCCAGTACTTC	CASSQVPSPRWETQYF
TRBV12-3/TRBV12-4	many	TRBJ2-7	-	TGTGCCAGCAGTTTAGACGGACAGCACTACGAGCAGTACTTC	CASSLDGQHYEQYF
TRBV12-3/TRBV12-4	-	TRBJ2-7	TRBD2	TGTGCCAGCAGTTTCCCGGGACTAGCGGAAACCTACGAGCAGTACTTC	CASSFPGLAETYEQYF
TRBV4-1	-	TRBJ2-3	TRBD1	TGCGCCAGCAGCCCCGAGACAGGGGGCGCCTTATGGGATACGCAGTATTTT	CASSPETGGALWDTQYF
TRBV6-6	-	TRBJ2-3	-	TGTGCCAGCAGCCTGGCAGGATTCACAGATACGCAGTATTTT	CASSLAGFTDTQYF
TRBV30	-	TRBJ2-7	TRBD2	TGTGCCTGGAGGGGTTTAGGAGGACTAGGGACCATCTACGAGCAGTACTTC	CAWRGLGGLGTIYEQYF
TRBV2	few	TRBJ2-2	TRBD1	TGTGCCAGCACCAACCGGGACAGAATCGCCGGGGAGCTGTTTTTT	CASTNRDRIAGELFF
TRBV6-6	many	TRBJ2-7	TRBD1	TGTGCCAGCAGTTACGGTAGAGGACAGGCCCACGAGCAGTACTTC	CASSYGRGQAHEQYF
TRBV6-1	-	TRBJ1-4	TRBD1	TGTGCCAGCAGTGAAAGGGACAGGGGGCTAACTAATGAAAAACTGTTTTTT	CASSERDRGLTNEKLFF
TRBV6-1	many	TRBJ1-1	-	TGTGCCAGCAGTCCGACGGAGAACACTGAAGCTTTCTTT	CASSPTENTEAFF
TRBV19	few	TRBJ1-5	-	TGTGCCAGTAGTATCGACAGGCAACAGCATTTT	CASSIDRQQHF
TRBV28	few	TRBJ1-3	-	TGTGCCAGCAGTTTTTTCCAGGGTGCAGGAAACACCATATATTTT	CASSFFQGAGNTIYF
TRBV5-5	-	TRBJ1-1	-	TGTGCCAGCAATTCGGGACACCAGAACACTGAAGCTTTCTTT	CASNSGHQNTEAFF
TRBV28	few	TRBJ1-2	-	TGTGCCAGCAGCACAGGCGTTGGGGGGAGATATGGCTACACCTTC	CASSTGVGGRYGYTF
TRBV19	few	TRBJ1-3	-	TGTGCCAGCCTTGAGGGCGATCATGGAAACACCATATATTTT	CASLEGDHGNTIYF
TRBV5-1	-	TRBJ2-2	TRBD1	TGCGCCAGCAGCACCTCTCGACAGGGGGCGTACACCGGGGAGCTGTTTTTT	CASSTSRQGAYTGELFF
TRBV6-1	few	TRBJ2-3	-	TGTGCCAGCAAACCGAGGAGCCCGACAGATACGCAGTATTTT	CASKPRSPTDTQYF
TRBV28	-	TRBJ2-7	-	TGTGCCAGCAAACATACCCCCGCGCAGGGGAACGAGCAGTACTTC	CASKHTPAQGNEQYF
TRBV9	-	TRBJ1-1	TRBD1	TGTGCCAGCAGCCCTGTGACAGGGACGGTGAACACTGAAGCTTTCTTT	CASSPVTGTVNTEAFF
TRBV2	few	TRBJ2-6	-	TGTGCCAGCAGTTACCGGGCTGGGGCCAACGTCCTGACTTTC	CASSYRAGANVLTF
TRBV3-1	-	TRBJ1-5	-	TGTGCCAGCAGCCAAGCACTGAGCAATCAGCCCCAGCATTTT	CASSQALSNQPQHF
TRBV11-2	many	TRBJ1-4	-	TGTGCCAGCAGCCCAAGACCCAGCGGTGAAAAACTGTTTTTT	CASSPRPSGEKLFF
TRBV30	few	TRBJ2-1	-	TGTGCTGTCCCGAATAGAGCGGGCAGCTCCTACAATGAGCAGTTCTTC	CAVPNRAGSSYNEQFF
TRBV20-1	few	TRBJ1-2	TRBD1	TGCAGTCTTTACCTAGACAGGGGACCTCGGTATGGCTACACCTTC	CSLYLDRGPRYGYTF
TRBV5-1	many	TRBJ1-2	-	TGCGCCAGCAGCTTTGAACCCCAGGGGCCGGCGTATGGCTACACCTTC	CASSFEPQGPAYGYTF
TRBV30	few	TRBJ1-3	-	TGTGCCTGGAGTGGGGCAGCCTTCTCTGGAAACACCATATATTTT	CAWSGAAFSGNTIYF
TRBV9	-	TRBJ2-7	-	TGTGCCAGCAGCTCCGCCGGGACGGATTTTTACGAGCAGTACTTC	CASSSAGTDFYEQYF
TRBV21-1	few	TRBJ2-7	-	TGTGCCAGCCTGGGCAGCACCTACGAGCAGTACTTC	CASLGSTYEQYF
TRBV3-1	few	TRBJ2-2	TRBD2	TGTGCCAGCAGCGTTCTAGCGGACACCGGGGAGCTGTTTTTT	CASSVLADTGELFF
TRBV7-6	-	TRBJ1-4	TRBD1	TGTGCCAGCAGCTTCGGTGGGACAGAAGAAAAACTGTTTTTT	CASSFGGTEEKLFF
TRBV7-9	few	TRBJ1-5	-	TGTGCCAGCAGCTCCTCAGGTAAAACGAATCAGCCCCAGCATTTT	CASSSSGKTNQPQHF
TRBV28	-	TRBJ2-5	-	TGTGCCAGCAGGGGGACGCCTCGTGAGACCCAGTACTTC	CASRGTPRETQYF
TRBV20-1	-	TRBJ2-5	TRBD2	TGCAGTGCTAGAGATGTAGCGGGAGGTTCAGAGACCCAGTACTTC	CSARDVAGGSETQYF
TRBV12-3/TRBV12-4	many	TRBJ2-7	TRBD1	TGTGCCAGCAGTCCTGGGACAGGGTCAGGGTCCTACGAGCAGTACTTC	CASSPGTGSGSYEQYF
TRBV21-1	few	TRBJ1-5	-	TGTGCCAGCAGCAGGAGAGGCGTCAATCAGCCCCAGCATTTT	CASSRRGVNQPQHF
TRBV5-1	many	TRBJ1-3	-	TGCGCCAGCAGCTTGGATGGGACCTCTGGAAACACCATATATTTT	CASSLDGTSGNTIYF
TRBV18	many	TRBJ2-7	TRBD2	TGTGCCAGCTCACGGACTAGCGAAGATCAGTACTTC	CASSRTSEDQYF
TRBV5-6	-	TRBJ2-1	-	TGTGCCAGCAGCTGGATGGGGGACCTACAGTTCTTC	CASSWMGDLQFF
TRBV11-3	few	TRBJ1-1	-	TGTGCCAGCAGCGGGATGAACACTGAAGCTTTCTTT	CASSGMNTEAFF
TRBV6-5	-	TRBJ2-7	TRBD1	TGTGCCAGCACCACCAGGACAGGGAGCTCCTACGAGCAGTACTTC	CASTTRTGSSYEQYF
TRBV12-3/TRBV12-4	-	TRBJ2-3	-	TGTGCCAGCAGTTCCCCAGAGCCCGAAACGCAGTATTTT	CASSSPEPETQYF
TRBV28	few	TRBJ2-4	TRBD1	TGTGCCAGCAGTAATAGCGGGACAGGGGGCCTTCCACAGTACTTC	CASSNSGTGGLPQYF
TRBV6-1	few	TRBJ1-5	-	TGTGCCAGCAGTGGAAAAGGGGGTCAGCCCCAGCATTTT	CASSGKGGQPQHF
TRBV6-5	many	TRBJ2-1	TRBD2	TGTGCCAGCAGTTACTCAATGTTCGGACTAGCGGGAAATGAGCAGTTCTTC	CASSYSMFGLAGNEQFF
TRBV5-1	-	TRBJ2-3	TRBD2	TGCGCCAGCAGCTCTGACCCTAGCGGGGGGAGCACAGATACGCAGTATTTT	CASSSDPSGGSTDTQYF
TRBV9	few	TRBJ1-4	TRBD1	TGTGCCAGCAGCGCGGACAGGGAGGGGGAAAAACTGTTTTTT	CASSADREGEKLFF
TRBV7-3	once	TRBJ2-1	TRBD1	TGTGCCAGCAGCCCGGGGACAGGCTACAATGAGCAGTTCTTC	CASSPGTGYNEQFF
TRBV10-3	-	TRBJ2-1	TRBD2	TGTGCCATCAGTGGGGGACTAGCGGGAGCGTTTGAGCAGTTCTTC	CAISGGLAGAFEQFF
TRBV20-1	many	TRBJ2-1	-	TGCAGTGCTAGCGGTACGGGATTAGCTTTCAATGAGCAGTTCTTC	CSASGTGLAFNEQFF
TRBV11-2	-	TRBJ1-2	-	TGTGCCAGCAGCCCTCTGGACTATGGCTACACCTTC	CASSPLDYGYTF
TRBV11-2	-	TRBJ2-1	TRBD1	TGTGCCAGCAGCTTAGGGAATCTCCGAGGGGGCAGTGAGCAGTTCTTC	CASSLGNLRGGSEQFF
TRBV28	few	TRBJ2-7	-	TGTGCCAGCGGGCGGGAAGATGTCCACGAGCAGTACTTC	CASGREDVHEQYF
TRBV18	many	TRBJ2-6	-	TGTGCCAGCTCACCTCTTCCGGCGGGCTCCTCTGGGGCCAACGTCCTGACTTTC	CASSPLPAGSSGANVLTF
TRBV6-6	-	TRBJ1-1	-	TGTGCCAGCACTTACCAGGGGAACACTGAAGCTTTCTTT	CASTYQGNTEAFF
TRBV2	few	TRBJ1-5	-	TGTGCCAGCGACCTGGACGCCGTGCTAGGGCCCCAGCATTTT	CASDLDAVLGPQHF